Below, 19 T cell receptor beta chains from the same sample are listed, as sequenced in a study of blood T cell repertoires in COVID-19. Here immunoSEQ multiplex PCR was the method, and the copy in TCRdb shows in-frame clones only, minus some. The sample contains some 360,000 clones, roughly 89% of which appear only once. The sequencing sample was made of peripheral blood. These receptor sequences come from a woman in her sixties with COVID-19, enrolled during active disease.

As to this clone: Other DNA sequences in this specimen translate into the identical CDR3. V is TRBV7-2 and J is TRBJ1-2, with 11 bases matching TRBD1. Germline-derived CDR1 and CDR2 are SGHTA and FQGNSA. The V and J ends lost 3 bases and 8 bases, in that order; junction bases with no gene match: 2. The CDR3 has 13 amino acids. CDR3 region: CASSLGQGDGYTF. The CDR3 DNA reads as TGTGCCAGCAGCTTGGGACAGGGGGACGGCTACACCTTC.

The rearrangement links TRBV9 to TRBJ2-1; TRBD2 is a possible D gene (6 bases). The V end lost 3 bases, the J end lost 6 bases, and 10 bases lay between the germline ends. Looked up from germline, CDR1 is SGDLS and CDR2 is YYNGEE. CDR3 length equals 13 residues. The CDR3 region is CASSGGTLNEQFF. The CDR3 region has the DNA TGTGCCAGCAGCGGGGGGACTCTCAATGAGCAGTTCTTC.

The CDR3 DNA reads TGCGCCAGCAACTCACTGTGGGGGGGGAAGCGCCCCGGCACAGATACGCAGTATTTT. Translating it yields CASNSLWGGKRPGTDTQYF. The chain carries TRBV4-1 and TRBJ2-3; TRBD2 matches 7 bases. This CDR3 spans 19 amino acids. The germline gives CDR1 MGHRA, CDR2 YSYEKL. The V segment lost 7 bases and the J segment 1 base; nucleotides outside the gene matches: 20.

The J gene is TRBJ2-3, the V gene TRBV3-1 (or the pseudogene TRBV3-2), with 10 bases fitting TRBD2. Trimming removed 7 bases from V and 4 bases from J; junction bases left unmatched: 8. There are 15 residues in the CDR3. Germline CDR1 and CDR2: LGHDT and YNNKEL (reference sequence). CDR3 nucleotide sequence: TGTGCCAGCAACCCTTCAGCGGGGGGGTCAGATACGCAGTATTTT. Translating gives CASNPSAGGSDTQYF.

J is TRBJ2-2 and V is TRBV7-3; TRBD2 agrees at 7 bases. Germline trimming cut 5 bases from V and 1 base from J; bases unmatched to any gene: 4. The CDR3 contains 15 residues. The V gene's germline CDR1 is SGHTA and CDR2 FQGTGA. The CDR3 coding sequence is TGTGCCAGCAGCAAAACGGGAGGGAACACCGGGGAGCTGTTTTTT. Amino acids: CASSKTGGNTGELFF.

On this clone itself: The same CDR3 is also encoded by other DNA sequences in this sample. The gene calls are TRBV28 and TRBJ1-5; no clear D. The germline V gene has CDR1 MDHEN and CDR2 SYDVKM. V was clipped by 1 base and J by 7 bases, with 5 bases between them. This CDR3 region has 12 residues. CDR3 sequence: CASSLSGQPQHF. Here the CDR3 DNA reads TGTGCCAGCAGTTTATCGGGGCAGCCCCAGCATTTT.

V and J are TRBV19 and TRBJ2-3, with 11 bases matching TRBD2. Trimming at V came to 6 bases and at J to 5 bases, leaving 10 bases not matched to a gene. The V gene's germline CDR1 is LNHDA and CDR2 SQIVND (reference sequence). The CDR3 runs 16 residues. Here the CDR3 DNA reads TGTGCCAGTAGCCATGTAGCGGGGGGGCAGGGAGATACGCAGTATTTT. Amino acids: CASSHVAGGQGDTQYF.

This chain connects TRBV7-6 to TRBJ1-1; 9 nucleotides agree with TRBD1. The CDR3 has 14 amino acids. Germline assignment: CDR1 SGHVS and CDR2 FNYEAQ. V lost 5 bases and J lost 2; bases outside the gene matches: 3. The CDR3 protein is CASSPGQGNTEAFF. DNA of the CDR3: TGTGCCAGCAGCCCGGGACAGGGAAACACTGAAGCTTTCTTT.

There are a few counts of this clone. This rearrangement joins TRBV7-8 to TRBJ2-2, with D tentatively TRBD1 (6 bases). Trimming removed 5 bases from V and 2 bases from J, with 18 bases in between. In germline, CDR1 is SGHVS, CDR2 FQNEAQ. The CDR3 loop spans 17 amino acids. The CDR3 loop is CASSPRAGRGNTGELFF. The CDR3 nucleotides read TGTGCCAGCAGCCCCCGAGCCGGCAGGGGTAACACCGGGGAGCTGTTTTTT.

The sample holds a few counts of this clone. The V call is TRBV12-3 or TRBV12-4, the J call TRBJ1-1; D unresolved. The CDR3 covers 13 residues. Trimming left V 3 bases short and J 0 bases short, with 5 bases between. The CDR3 spells CASSLSVNTEAFF. CDR3 DNA sequence: TGTGCCAGCAGTTTGAGTGTGAACACTGAAGCTTTCTTT.

This chain connects TRBV19 to TRBJ1-6, with 7 bases matching TRBD1. The CDR3 extends over 16 amino acids. Germline lookup yields CDR1 LNHDA and CDR2 SQIVND (reference sequence). J gave up 9 bases and V 5 bases, and 13 bases lay outside the gene matches. CDR3 residues: CASSPDRERSGSPLHF. For the CDR3, the DNA is TGTGCCAGTAGTCCCGACAGGGAGAGATCCGGTTCACCCCTCCACTTT. The variable domain in full, completed from reference TRBV19 and TRBJ1-6, reads DGGITQSPKYLFRKEGQNVTLSCEQNLNHDAMYWYRQDPGQGLRLIYYSQIVNDFQKGDIAEGYSVSREKKESFPLTVTSAQKNPTAFYLCASSPDRERSGSPLHFGNGTRLTVT.

On this clone itself: The junction departs from germline at one end; a sequencing error may be responsible. The chain carries TRBV10-3 and TRBJ1-2; D might be TRBD1 (5 bases). The CDR3 length is 14 residues. Germline CDR1 reads ENHRY; CDR2 reads SYGVKD. The CDR3 DNA follows: TGTGCCATCAGCGAGTCGACGGGGGGGTATGGCTACACCTTC. This gives the protein CAISESTGGYGYTF.

V and J are TRBV27 and TRBJ1-6, with 9 bases fitting TRBD1. In germline, CDR1 is MNHEY, CDR2 SMNVEV (reference sequence). The CDR3 has 15 amino acids. V trimming: 5 bases; J trimming: 7 bases; junction bases outside the gene matches: 6. CDR3 protein: CASSLRQGGNSPLHF. In DNA form, the CDR3 reads TGTGCCAGCAGTCTCCGACAGGGGGGGAATTCACCCCTCCACTTT.

V usage is TRBV7-2 and J usage is TRBJ2-2, with 8 positions matching TRBD2. CDR1 is SGHTA and CDR2 is FQGNSA in the germline V gene. J lost 3 bases, V lost 2 bases, and 11 bases had no gene match. The CDR3 extends over 18 amino acids. This CDR3 is CASSLPLGAGGYTGELFF. DNA of the CDR3: TGTGCCAGCAGCTTACCCTTAGGGGCGGGGGGTTACACCGGGGAGCTGTTTTTT.

The V and J genes are TRBV24-1 and TRBJ2-1, with D possibly TRBD1 on 7 matching bases. Trimming took 4 bases from V and 0 from J, leaving 15 bases between them. The CDR3 loop spans 17 amino acids. Germline assignment: CDR1 KGHDR and CDR2 SFDVKD. CDR3 amino acids: CATSEPPGGSSYNEQFF. The CDR3 nucleotides read TGTGCCACCAGTGAACCACCAGGGGGGAGCTCCTACAATGAGCAGTTCTTC.

The chain links TRBV6-5 to TRBJ2-5; 9 nucleotides agree with TRBD2. V trimming: 5 bases; J trimming: 4 bases; junction bases outside the gene matches: 5. This CDR3 comprises 14 residues. CDR1 MNHEY and CDR2 SVGAGI come from the germline V gene. In nucleotides, the CDR3 is TGTGCCAGCAGTAGCGGGGGGTTGGGAGAGACCCAGTACTTC. It yields the protein CASSSGGLGETQYF.

This clone appeared once. The chain couples TRBV10-1 to TRBJ1-2, with 10 bases matching TRBD1. Germline values: CDR1 WNHNN, CDR2 SYGVQD (reference sequence). The CDR3 covers 15 residues. With 7 bases clipped from V and 8 bases from J, the junction kept 13 bases outside the gene matches. The CDR3 protein is CASTETRDRGEGYTF. CDR3 nucleotide sequence: TGCGCCAGCACCGAAACCCGGGACAGGGGAGAAGGCTACACCTTC.

This clone was seen just once. The V call is TRBV5-1, the J call TRBJ1-6, with 8 bases identical to TRBD1. The V gene's germline CDR1 is SGHRS and CDR2 YFSETQ. CDR3 size: 15 residues. The V segment lost 2 bases and the J segment 9 bases; nucleotides outside the gene matches: 7. The CDR3 DNA reads as TGCGCCAGCAGCTTTCGACAGGGGTCGGGTTCACCCCTCCACTTT. Translation: CASSFRQGSGSPLHF. Full variable domain (rest looked up from reference TRBV5-1 and TRBJ1-6): KAGVTQTPRYLIKTRGQQVTLSCSPISGHRSVSWYQQTPGQGLQFLFEYFSETQRNKGNFPGRFSGRQFSNSRSEMNVSTLELGDSALYLCASSFRQGSGSPLHFGNGTRLTVT.

Comments on this clone: Other DNA sequences in the same sample also yield this CDR3. The CDR3 sequence is CASSPGQGGYGYTF. The CDR3 DNA reads TGTGCCAGCAGCCCAGGACAGGGCGGCTATGGCTACACCTTC. The V gene is TRBV11-2, the J gene TRBJ1-2; TRBD1 agrees at 8 bases. Germline V gene sequence: CDR1 SGHAT, CDR2 FQNNGV. Trimming removed 5 bases from V and 4 bases from J; junction bases left unmatched: 6. The CDR3 has 14 amino acids.